The 8 T cell receptor beta chains below come from one sample, sequenced in a study of T cell repertoires in cytomegalovirus infection. TCRdb reprocessed the reads with MiXCR, giving one entry per CDR3 protein. The sample has a few hundred thousand distinct CDR3 sequences, about 35% seen once. No antigen has been identified for these receptors. Sequenced here: cultured PBMCs, sampled from culture after CMV antigen stimulation. All receptors come from a human donor in good health (CMV status not recorded). Some clones in this sample may be carry-over from other donors' samples.

This clonotype has at least ten counts. The chain combines TRBV7-2 with TRBJ1-5; maybe TRBD1 (5 bases). The CDR3 runs 16 residues. CDR1 is SGHTA, CDR2 FQGNSA, per germline. V lost 1 base and J lost 4, with 14 bases in between. CDR3 sequence (DNA): TGTGCCAGCAGCTTAGAATCGGGGGTCATTAATCAGCCCCAGCATTTT. Its translation is CASSLESGVINQPQHF.

This clonotype occurred a few times. This sequence joins TRBV7-6 and TRBJ2-5; D ambiguous. Germline V lookup: CDR1 SGHVS, CDR2 FNYEAQ. Trimming stripped 1 base from V and 3 bases from J, with 15 bases between. This CDR3 has 16 residues. CDR3 sequence: CASSLEGSRREETQYF. In nucleotides, the CDR3 is TGTGCCAGCAGCTTAGAGGGCTCTCGAAGGGAAGAGACCCAGTACTTC. The complete variable domain, with remaining parts taken from reference TRBV7-6 and TRBJ2-5, reads GAGVSQSPRYKVTKRGQDVALRCDPISGHVSLYWYRQALGQGPEFLTYFNYEAQQDKSGLPNDRFSAERPEGSISTLTIQRTEQRDSAMYRCASSLEGSRREETQYFGPGTRLLVL.

The CDR3 DNA reads TGTGCCAGCAGCCCCCCATCCTTAGCGGTATATAACACCGGGGAGCTGTTTTTT. This encodes CASSPPSLAVYNTGELFF. The V gene is TRBV12-3 or TRBV12-4, the J gene TRBJ2-2; maybe TRBD2 (6 bases). Trimming removed 6 bases at V and 2 bases at J, with 22 bases between. This CDR3 comprises 18 residues.

This clonotype has more than one count but fewer than ten. The chain couples TRBV7-9 to TRBJ1-1, with TRBD1 matching 7 bases. The J segment lost 5 bases and the V segment lost 4 bases, leaving 7 bases of the junction unmatched. Germline V CDR1 and CDR2: SEHNR, FQNEAQ (reference sequence). The CDR3 has 14 amino acids. CDR3 in amino acids: CASSSLQGRTEAFF. The CDR3 nucleotides are TGTGCCAGCAGCTCGCTACAGGGGCGGACTGAAGCTTTCTTT.

The gene calls are TRBV4-3 and TRBJ2-1; TRBD1 or TRBD2 may be the D gene (5 bases each). CDR1 and CDR2 (germline): LGHNA, YSLEER. The ends were cut back, 3 bases at V and 9 bases at J, with 15 bases in the middle. The CDR3 has 14 amino acids. CDR3 DNA sequence: TGCGCCAGCAGCCAGGACCGCCGGGGCCGTGAGCAGTTCTTC. It codes for CASSQDRRGREQFF.

This clonotype was recorded only once. This chain joins TRBV25-1 and TRBJ2-5; 11 bases fit TRBD2. Germline V gene data show CDR1 as MGHDK and CDR2 as SYGVNS. V was pared by 3 bases and J by 0 bases, with 6 bases of the junction left unmatched. The CDR3 length is 17 residues. CDR3 nucleotide sequence: TGTGCCAGCAGTGAGGGTCGACTAGCGGGACACCAAGAGACCCAGTACTTC. It translates to CASSEGRLAGHQETQYF.

The sample holds a few counts of this clonotype. The genes are TRBV11-2 and TRBJ2-1; 7 bases align to TRBD2. The CDR3 runs 17 residues. Unmatched junction bases numbered 7, after V lost 1 base and J lost 1 base. Germline-derived CDR1 and CDR2 are SGHAT and FQNNGV. DNA of the CDR3: TGTGCCAGCAGCTTAGGGAGCGGGAAAAAATCCTACAATGAGCAGTTCTTC. It is translated as CASSLGSGKKSYNEQFF.

A single count supports this clonotype. V is TRBV7-6 and J is TRBJ2-5; 10 bases match TRBD1. Germline V lookup: CDR1 SGHVS, CDR2 FNYEAQ. J was trimmed by 4 bases and V by 6 bases; bases with no gene match: 5. CDR3 length: 14 residues. CDR3 in amino acids: CASSFRQGAETQYF. CDR3 nucleotide sequence: TGTGCCAGCAGTTTCCGACAGGGGGCAGAGACCCAGTACTTC. The full variable domain, completed using reference TRBV7-6 and TRBJ2-5, is GAGVSQSPRYKVTKRGQDVALRCDPISGHVSLYWYRQALGQGPEFLTYFNYEAQQDKSGLPNDRFSAERPEGSISTLTIQRTEQRDSAMYRCASSFRQGAETQYFGPGTRLLVL.